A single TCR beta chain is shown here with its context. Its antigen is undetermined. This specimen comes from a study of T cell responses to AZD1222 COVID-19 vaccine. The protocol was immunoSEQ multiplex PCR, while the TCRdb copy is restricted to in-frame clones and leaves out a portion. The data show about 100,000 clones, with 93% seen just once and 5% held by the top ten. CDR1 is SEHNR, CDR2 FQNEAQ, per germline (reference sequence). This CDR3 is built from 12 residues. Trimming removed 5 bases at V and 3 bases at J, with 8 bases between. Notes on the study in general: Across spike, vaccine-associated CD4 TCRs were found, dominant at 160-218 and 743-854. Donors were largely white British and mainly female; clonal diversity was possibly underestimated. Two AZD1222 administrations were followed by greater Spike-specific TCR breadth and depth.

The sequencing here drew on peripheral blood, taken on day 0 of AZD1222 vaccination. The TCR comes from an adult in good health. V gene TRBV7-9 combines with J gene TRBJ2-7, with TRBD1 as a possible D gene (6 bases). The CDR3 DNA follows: TGTGCCAGCAGCAGGACAGTCTACGAGCAGTACTTC. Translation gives CASSRTVYEQYF.